The 10 T cell receptor beta chains below were found in one sample sequenced in a study of shared clonotypes between healthy human individuals. TCRdb keeps only in-frame clones here, not all; method: immunoSEQ multiplex PCR. The sample has approximately 810,000 clones, 80% to 95% seen once. In the naive CD8 group, cells lacked CD45RO and were positively selected for CCR7, so terminally differentiated effector memory CD45RA+ cells were left out. Sequencing was done on a sample of naive CD8+ T cells sorted from blood. All receptors derive from a man aged 25 to 40 in good health.

The CDR3 DNA sequence: TGTGCCAGCAGCGACTACCTGGGGGACACGAGCTCCTACAATGAGCAGTTCTTC. Translation gives CASSDYLGDTSSYNEQFF. The chain carries TRBV7-9 and TRBJ2-1; TRBD1 is a possible D gene (6 bases). This CDR3 has 18 amino acids. V dropped 5 bases and J dropped 0 bases, with 20 bases sitting between them. CDR1 is SEHNR and CDR2 is FQNEAQ in the germline V gene (reference sequence).

The gene calls are TRBV6-1 and TRBJ1-2; D remains ambiguous. V was clipped by 6 bases and J by 7 bases, with 9 bases between them. The CDR3 extends over 11 amino acids. Germline V gene data show CDR1 as MNHNS and CDR2 as SASEGT. CDR3 sequence (DNA): TGTGCCAGCAGCAACTGGGGTGGCTACACCTTC. Translated, it gives CASSNWGGYTF.

This sequence joins TRBV5-1 and TRBJ1-2; D is ambiguous. This CDR3 has 12 residues. Germline CDR1 is SGHRS and CDR2 is YFSETQ. V gave up 0 bases and J gave up 7 bases, with 7 bases separating them. In nucleotides, the CDR3 is TGCGCCAGCAGCTTGGGTGAGGTTGGCTACACCTTC. Encoded protein: CASSLGEVGYTF.

The CDR3 is CASSADGKWEQYF. DNA of the CDR3: TGTGCCAGCTCGGCGGACGGAAAGTGGGAGCAGTACTTC. The chain joins TRBV7-9 to TRBJ2-7, with D uncertain. The V gene's germline CDR1 is SEHNR and CDR2 FQNEAQ (reference sequence). Trimming shortened V by 8 bases and J by 7 bases, and 18 bases separated the two germline ends. The CDR3 consists of 13 residues.

This clone showed up just a few times. The chain is built from TRBV11-2 and TRBJ1-3; D is ambiguous. This CDR3 contains 16 residues. Trimming took 5 bases from V and 0 from J, leaving 14 bases between them. The germline CDR1 and CDR2 sequences are SGHAT and FQNNGV. CDR3 region: CASSANFRSSGNTIYF. The CDR3, as DNA: TGTGCCAGCAGCGCAAATTTCAGAAGCTCTGGAAACACCATATATTTT.

Only one count was recorded for this clone. The rearrangement links TRBV5-5 to TRBJ2-7; TRBD1 matches at 10 bases. This CDR3 spans 16 amino acids. The germline gives CDR1 SGHKS, CDR2 YYEKEE (reference sequence). V trimming: 4 bases; J trimming: 0 bases; junction bases outside the gene matches: 7. This CDR3 is CASSIRTGGFSYEQYF. The CDR3, as DNA: TGTGCCAGCAGCATCAGGACAGGGGGGTTCTCCTACGAGCAGTACTTC.

V and J are TRBV7-9 and TRBJ2-1; 9 positions agree with TRBD2. After removal of 1 base from V and 5 bases from J, the junction contained 3 bases not matched to a gene. Per germline, CDR1 SEHNR and CDR2 FQNEAQ (reference sequence). This CDR3 is built from 15 residues. The CDR3: CASSLGASGNNEQFF. DNA for the CDR3: TGTGCCAGCAGCTTAGGGGCTAGCGGGAACAATGAGCAGTTCTTC. Full variable domain (remainder filled in from reference TRBV7-9 and TRBJ2-1): DTGVSQNPRHKITKRGQNVTFRCDPISEHNRLYWYRQTLGQGPEFLTYFQNEAQLEKSRLLSDRFSAERPKGSFSTLEIQRTEQGDSAMYLCASSLGASGNNEQFFGPGTRLTVL.

The chain is built from TRBV2 and TRBJ2-2; 7 positions agree with TRBD1. The CDR3 loop spans 16 amino acids. J gave up 1 base and V 1 base, and 3 bases lay outside the gene matches. CDR1 and CDR2 from the germline V gene are SNHLY and FYNNEI. CDR3 region: CASSEGQGLNTGELFF. DNA for the CDR3: TGTGCCAGCAGTGAAGGACAGGGCCTGAACACCGGGGAGCTGTTTTTT.

The CDR3 DNA is TGTGCCAGCAGTCCTCCGGGACATCCTTCTTACGAGCAGTACTTC. This translates into CASSPPGHPSYEQYF. The chain employs TRBV11-2 and TRBJ2-7; D possibly corresponds to TRBD1 (6 bases). V was cut by 6 bases and J by 4 bases, with 19 bases left in between. Germline-derived CDR1 and CDR2 are SGHAT and FQNNGV. The CDR3 loop spans 15 amino acids.

A word on this clone: The identical CDR3 is also encoded by other nucleotide sequences in the sample. The chain combines TRBV19 with TRBJ2-7, with D possibly matching TRBD2 (5 bases). CDR3 size: 14 residues. V lost 1 base, J lost 0 bases, and 7 bases lay in between. Germline V gives CDR1 LNHDA, CDR2 SQIVND (reference sequence). CDR3 sequence reads: CASSIAGSSYEQYF. DNA for the CDR3: TGTGCCAGTAGTATAGCGGGAAGCTCCTACGAGCAGTACTTC.